Listed here are 10 T cell receptor beta chains from one sample, sequenced in a study of blood T cell repertoires in COVID-19. Here immunoSEQ multiplex PCR was the method, and the copy in TCRdb shows in-frame clones only, minus some. Here the sample spans about 53,000 clones, about nine tenths being singletons. What was sequenced was peripheral blood. The receptors were gathered from a man older than 75 with acute or convalescent COVID-19.

The rearrangement uses TRBV5-4 and TRBJ2-1; TRBD2 might be the D (5 bases). Germline V gene sequence: CDR1 SGHNT, CDR2 YYREEE (reference sequence). CDR3 length: 15 residues. V shed 0 bases and J shed 6 bases, with 13 bases lying between them. CDR3 coding DNA: TGTGCCAGCAGCTTGGATGGAGGTGGAGTCAATGAGCAGTTCTTC. It is translated as CASSLDGGGVNEQFF.

The chain combines TRBV28 with TRBJ1-5, with TRBD1 as a possible D gene (5 bases). Per germline, CDR1 MDHEN and CDR2 SYDVKM. CDR3 size: 15 residues. The V and J ends lost 6 bases and 2 bases respectively, with 14 bases between them. CDR3 region: CASRTRQLGNQPQHF. CDR3 nucleotides: TGTGCCAGCAGGACACGACAGTTGGGCAATCAGCCCCAGCATTTT. The full variable domain, its missing parts supplied by reference TRBV28 and TRBJ1-5, is DVKVTQSSRYLVKRTGEKVFLECVQDMDHENMFWYRQDPGLGLRLIYFSYDVKMKEKGDIPEGYSVSREKKERFSLILESASTNQTSMYLCASRTRQLGNQPQHFGDGTRLSIL.

In its sample, this clone was seen once. The chain carries TRBV3-1 (or the pseudogene TRBV3-2) and TRBJ1-2, with no clear D. The CDR3 covers 13 residues. CDR1 is LGHDT, CDR2 YNNKEL, per germline (reference sequence). V was clipped by 0 bases and J by 5 bases, with 7 bases between them. The CDR3 bases are TGTGCCAGCAGCCAAGACACTTATTATGGCTACACCTTC. It yields the protein CASSQDTYYGYTF.

The rearrangement uses TRBV2 and TRBJ2-5; 8 nucleotides match TRBD2. Germline values: CDR1 SNHLY, CDR2 FYNNEI. V lost 6 bases, J lost 2 bases, and 5 bases stayed unmatched. The CDR3 consists of 14 residues. For the CDR3, the DNA is TGTGCCAGCAGAGTCACTAGCGGACAAGAGACCCAGTACTTC. It encodes CASRVTSGQETQYF. The full variable domain, completed using reference TRBV2 and TRBJ2-5, is EPEVTQTPSHQVTQMGQEVILRCVPISNHLYFYWYRQILGQKVEFLVSFYNNEISEKSEIFDDQFSVERPDGSNFTLKIRSTKLEDSAMYFCASRVTSGQETQYFGPGTRLLVL.

CDR3 amino acids: CASSQVCNPFGGAYTDTQYF. The DNA of the CDR3 is TGTGCCAGCAGCCAAGTCTGCAATCCCTTTGGCGGAGCCTACACAGATACGCAGTATTTT. The rearrangement joins TRBV14 to TRBJ2-3, with no clear D. The length of the CDR3 is 20 residues. V lost 1 base and J lost 2, with 25 bases in between. CDR1 is SGHDN and CDR2 is FVKESK in the germline V gene.

The chain joins TRBV15 to TRBJ2-7; 7 bases line up with TRBD1. V trimming: 3 bases; J trimming: 0 bases; junction bases outside the gene matches: 8. CDR1 and CDR2 from the germline V gene are LNHNV and YYDKDF (reference sequence). The CDR3 is made up of 16 amino acids. The CDR3 DNA reads TGTGCCACCAGCAGCCACCGGGACAGCAGCTCCTACGAGCAGTACTTC. It encodes CATSSHRDSSSYEQYF.

This clone is a singleton in its sample. This chain connects TRBV14 to TRBJ1-4; D unclear. Trimming left V 3 bases short and J 7 bases short, with 12 bases between. Germline V CDR1 and CDR2: SGHDN, FVKESK. This CDR3 is 14 amino acids long. CDR3 amino acids: CASSQEVVSEKLFF. CDR3 sequence (DNA): TGTGCCAGCAGCCAGGAGGTAGTGAGTGAAAAACTGTTTTTT.

In its sample, this clone was seen a few times. The chain carries TRBV14 and TRBJ2-3, with a tentative D call TRBD1 (6 bases). Germline CDR1 is SGHDN and CDR2 is FVKESK. This CDR3 has 14 residues. The ends were cut back, 1 base at V and 3 bases at J, with 8 bases in the middle. CDR3 amino acids: CASSQGGPTDTQYF. In nucleotides, the CDR3 is TGTGCCAGCAGCCAAGGGGGGCCGACAGATACGCAGTATTTT.

The genes are TRBV18 and TRBJ1-6; tentatively, D is TRBD1 (6 bases). The CDR3 runs 15 residues. Germline V gene lookup returns CDR1 KGHSH and CDR2 LQKENI. The germline V and J ends were trimmed by 6 bases and 0 bases, with 9 bases remaining between them. The DNA of the CDR3 is TGTGCCAGCTCCAGGGGTGGCTCCTATAATTCACCCCTCCACTTT. Residues: CASSRGGSYNSPLHF.

The V gene is TRBV6-5, the J gene TRBJ2-5; 8 bases agree with TRBD1. CDR3 size: 14 residues. V dropped 5 bases and J dropped 5; count of bases not matched to a gene: 7. CDR1 MNHEY and CDR2 SVGAGI come from the germline V gene. This CDR3 reads CASSPSQGVETQYF. CDR3 in DNA: TGTGCCAGCAGTCCATCACAGGGGGTCGAGACCCAGTACTTC.